This T cell receptor beta chain was profiled in a study of radiation and T cells in renal cell carcinoma. Across the whole study: Nephrectomy followed 15 Gy stereotactic body radiation by 4 weeks.

Time point specified: baseline pretreatment blood. The treatment: 15 Gy SBRT to primary tumor, nephrectomy 4 weeks later. Radiation-treated patients gave blood at baseline, week 2 and week 4. Clear cell pathology was present in this patient's renal cell carcinoma. The germline gives CDR1 SGHRS, CDR2 YFSETQ. This CDR3 has 16 amino acids. The V gene end was trimmed by 6 bases and the J gene end by 11 bases; junction bases not matched to a gene: 19. Assay used: immunoSEQ multiplex PCR; TCRdb lists only in-frame clones, some missing. Altogether tens of thousands of clones are present, 80% being singletons, with the ten largest covering approximately 42%.

This receptor was obtained from a man in his 60s with renal cell carcinoma. This sequence joins TRBV5-1 and TRBJ2-5, with 10 bases lining up with TRBD2. The sample was blood, taken from a patient whose treatment included radiotherapy and nephrectomy. The CDR3 reads CASTQGGLAGAQGQYF. CDR3 coding DNA: TGCGCCAGCACCCAGGGGGGGCTAGCGGGAGCCCAGGGGCAGTACTTC.